The 11 T cell receptor beta chains given below trace back to one sample, sequenced in a study of STAT5B mutations in CD4+ large granular lymphocyte leukemia. Sequencing was performed with immunoSEQ multiplex PCR; in TCRdb, only in-frame clones are kept and a portion is missing. This sample has 34,000 or so clones, with around four fifths found just once. Sequenced input: CD4+ T cells from blood buffy coats. The origin of the receptors is a human donor in good health.

This clone has a single count. The genes are TRBV6-5 and TRBJ2-3, with 10 bases matching TRBD2. Germline values: CDR1 MNHEY, CDR2 SVGAGI. V shed 10 bases, J shed 8 bases, and the junction held 9 bases outside the gene matches. The CDR3 contains 13 residues. The CDR3 region is CATVAGGHGTQYF. CDR3 sequence (DNA): TGTGCCACCGTAGCGGGGGGCCATGGTACGCAGTATTTT.

The genes are TRBV28 and TRBJ1-1; D ambiguous. V was cut by 7 bases and J by 1 base, with 10 bases left in between. Germline CDR1 and CDR2: MDHEN and SYDVKM. The CDR3 is made up of 13 amino acids. CDR3 sequence (DNA): TGTGCCAGCACCCCAGCGAGGAACACTGAAGCTTTCTTT. Encoded protein: CASTPARNTEAFF.

The table lists this clone with a count of one. V is TRBV5-1 and J is TRBJ2-5; 9 positions agree with TRBD1. The assigned J gene may be wrong: the sequence end matches TRBJ2-7 better. Germline lookup yields CDR1 SGHRS and CDR2 YFSETQ. CDR3 length: 14 residues. The CDR3 loop is CASSYGTGFYEQYF. The CDR3 DNA reads as TGCGCCAGCAGCTACGGGACAGGGTTTTACGAGCAGTACTTC.

The gene calls are TRBV7-6 and TRBJ1-3, with D perhaps TRBD1 (6 bases). Germline CDR1 reads SGHVS; CDR2 reads FNYEAQ. This CDR3 has 20 residues. V lost 2 bases to trimming and J lost 0 bases, with 23 bases between them. The chain's CDR3 is CASSLFDRQAQVNSGNTIYF. The CDR3 bases are TGTGCCAGCAGCTTATTCGACCGACAGGCACAAGTAAACTCTGGAAACACCATATATTTT.

The J gene is TRBJ1-1, the V gene TRBV4-1, with TRBD1 matching over 10 bases. This CDR3 contains 15 residues. The V gene end was trimmed by 2 bases and the J gene end by 3 bases; junction bases not matched to a gene: 3. Germline lookup yields CDR1 MGHRA and CDR2 YSYEKL. The CDR3 reads CASSQPDRGYTEAFF. CDR3 sequence (DNA): TGCGCCAGCAGCCAACCGGACAGGGGGTACACTGAAGCTTTCTTT.

This sequence joins TRBV5-1 and TRBJ2-7; the D gene is possibly TRBD1 (6 bases). The germline CDR1 and CDR2 sequences are SGHRS and YFSETQ. The CDR3 has 15 amino acids. V was pared by 3 bases and J by 4 bases, with 17 bases between. This CDR3 is CASSSSLGHQYEQYF. CDR3 coding DNA: TGCGCCAGCAGCTCTTCGTTGGGACACCAATACGAGCAGTACTTC.

The V and J genes are TRBV13 and TRBJ2-7, with a weak D call TRBD1 (5 bases). Trimming removed 3 bases from V and 0 bases from J, with 6 bases in between. The CDR3 contains 13 residues. Germline V lookup: CDR1 PRHDT, CDR2 FYEKMQ (reference sequence). The CDR3 nucleotides read TGTGCCAGCAGCTTCGACAGCTCCTACGAGCAGTACTTC. It codes for CASSFDSSYEQYF.

This clone was recorded only once. The chain has TRBV7-6 and TRBJ2-7; TRBD2 matches 8 bases. Germline CDR1 SGHVS, CDR2 FNYEAQ. The J segment lost 4 bases and the V segment lost 5 bases, leaving 7 bases of the junction unmatched. CDR3 length equals 14 residues. Written as DNA, the CDR3 is TGTGCCAGCAGCCCCCGCCTAGCGGGTTACGAGCAGTACTTC. It encodes CASSPRLAGYEQYF.

CDR3: CASSLRLAGREASSYEQYF. CDR3 sequence (DNA): TGTGCCAGCAGCCTCCGACTAGCGGGAAGGGAGGCCAGTTCCTACGAGCAGTACTTC. The gene calls are TRBV7-6 and TRBJ2-7, with 11 bases identical to TRBD2. Germline values: CDR1 SGHVS, CDR2 FNYEAQ. There are 19 residues in the CDR3. Trimming at V came to 5 bases and at J to 1 base, leaving 16 bases not matched to a gene.

The chain couples TRBV7-3 to TRBJ2-5; 8 bases align to TRBD2. The germline V gene encodes CDR1 SGHTA and CDR2 FQGTGA. Trimming removed 3 bases from V and 5 bases from J; junction bases left unmatched: 2. This CDR3 is 13 amino acids long. The CDR3 region is CASSFSGTETQYF. The CDR3 coding sequence is TGTGCCAGCAGCTTTAGCGGGACGGAGACCCAGTACTTC.

The chain employs TRBV7-6 and TRBJ1-1, with 9 bases matching TRBD1. The ends lost 5 bases at V and 1 base at J; junction bases unmatched: 5. Germline CDR1 is SGHVS and CDR2 is FNYEAQ. The CDR3 covers 15 residues. The CDR3 loop reads CASSLRTGANTEAFF. The DNA of the CDR3 is TGTGCCAGCAGCCTGCGGACAGGGGCGAACACTGAAGCTTTCTTT.